These 18 T cell receptor beta chains came from one sample sequenced in a study of OX40 agonist ivuxolimab in advanced cancers. TCRdb's table, derived via immunoSEQ multiplex PCR, lists solely in-frame clones and lacks some. The sample includes some 52,000 clones, 90% to 95% seen only once; the top ten take around 12%. The material sequenced was CD4+ or CD8+ T cells sorted from blood, taken in a trial of the OX40 agonist ivuxolimab. Receptors were obtained from an adult with an advanced solid tumor such as melanoma, head and neck, liver or kidney cancer.

V usage is TRBV28 and J usage is TRBJ1-5; possible D gene TRBD1, 5 bases. CDR1 is MDHEN and CDR2 is SYDVKM in the germline V gene. This CDR3 spans 14 amino acids. V lost 7 bases, J lost 6 bases, and 16 bases lay in between. This CDR3 is CASKRFRESQPQHF. The CDR3 DNA sequence: TGTGCCAGCAAGAGATTCAGGGAGAGTCAGCCCCAGCATTTT.

V and J are TRBV7-9 and TRBJ2-1, with TRBD1 identical over 9 bases. The V segment lost 4 bases and the J segment 6 bases; nucleotides outside the gene matches: 16. The CDR3 totals 18 residues. In germline, CDR1 is SEHNR, CDR2 FQNEAQ (reference sequence). CDR3 protein: CASSSTKGTGIKANEQFF. CDR3 DNA sequence: TGTGCCAGCAGCTCGACTAAAGGGACAGGGATAAAGGCCAATGAGCAGTTCTTC.

The V call is TRBV28, the J call TRBJ1-1; D remains unclear. V was shortened by 4 bases and J by 4 bases, with 13 bases between the two germline ends. Germline loops: CDR1 MDHEN, CDR2 SYDVKM. The CDR3 sequence is 14 residues long. CDR3 DNA: TGTGCCAGCAGTTCCGGTTTCCTGACCACTGAAGCTTTCTTT. Amino acids: CASSSGFLTTEAFF. Full variable domain (remainder filled in from reference TRBV28 and TRBJ1-1): DVKVTQSSRYLVKRTGEKVFLECVQDMDHENMFWYRQDPGLGLRLIYFSYDVKMKEKGDIPEGYSVSREKKERFSLILESASTNQTSMYLCASSSGFLTTEAFFGQGTRLTVV.

The chain carries TRBV7-9 and TRBJ2-7, with D unresolved. The CDR3 totals 12 residues. The germline V and J ends were trimmed by 5 bases and 0 bases, with 5 bases remaining between them. Germline CDR1 and CDR2: SEHNR and FQNEAQ (reference sequence). In nucleotides, the CDR3 is TGTGCCAGCAGCGGCTCCTCCTACGAGCAGTACTTC. Translation gives CASSGSSYEQYF.

This sequence joins TRBV28 and TRBJ1-5; D uncertain. The ends were cut back, 2 bases at V and 4 bases at J, with 12 bases in the middle. The CDR3 has 15 residues. From germline, CDR1 is MDHEN and CDR2 SYDVKM. The CDR3, as DNA: TGTGCCAGCAGTTTACCCTCAGAGGTAAATCAGCCCCAGCATTTT. Protein product: CASSLPSEVNQPQHF.

The V call is TRBV28, the J call TRBJ2-4; TRBD1 agrees at 9 bases. The CDR3 covers 14 residues. Trimming cost V 5 bases and J 4 bases; bases outside gene matches: 3. Germline lookup yields CDR1 MDHEN and CDR2 SYDVKM. Written as DNA, the CDR3 is TGTGCCAGCAGTAAGGACAGGGGTAAAAACATTCAGTACTTC. Amino acid sequence: CASSKDRGKNIQYF.

J is TRBJ2-3 and V is TRBV4-2; a possible D gene is TRBD2 (5 bases). The V end was cut by 3 bases, the J end by 0 bases, with 16 bases between. Per germline, CDR1 LGHNA and CDR2 YNFKEQ. The CDR3 totals 17 residues. In nucleotides, the CDR3 is TGTGCCAGCAGCCAGGCCTTCGGGGATACTAGCACAGATACGCAGTATTTT. It translates to CASSQAFGDTSTDTQYF.

Remarks on this clone: The same CDR3 also results from other DNA sequences found in this sample. The chain recombines TRBV2 with TRBJ2-1; D not resolved. Germline-derived CDR1 and CDR2 are SNHLY and FYNNEI. V lost 6 bases and J 1 base, leaving 7 bases between the germline ends. This CDR3 has 13 amino acids. DNA of the CDR3: TGTGCCAGCAGCCTAGGGTCCTACAATGAGCAGTTCTTC. It codes for CASSLGSYNEQFF.

The V call is TRBV11-2, the J call TRBJ1-2, with D tentatively TRBD1 (6 bases). Germline CDR1 SGHAT, CDR2 FQNNGV. The CDR3 length is 14 residues. Trimming removed 5 bases at V and 8 bases at J, with 18 bases between. The CDR3 spells CASSPDSQLAGYTF. The CDR3, as DNA: TGTGCCAGCAGCCCGGACAGCCAGCTCGCAGGCTACACCTTC.

The table lists this clone with a count of one. CDR3 sequence reads: CASSPLIEQYF. In DNA, the CDR3 is TGTGCCAGCAGCCCCCTTATAGAGCAGTACTTC. The rearrangement joins TRBV7-2 to TRBJ2-7; D remains ambiguous. This CDR3 is built from 11 residues. CDR1 and CDR2 from the germline V gene are SGHTA and FQGNSA. Trimming stripped 5 bases from V and 7 bases from J, with 9 bases between. The full variable domain, in which reference TRBV7-2 and TRBJ2-7 provide the parts outside the CDR3, is GAGVSQSPSNKVTEKGKDVELRCDPISGHTALYWYRQSLGQGLEFLIYFQGNSAPDKSGLPSDRFSAERTGGSVSTLTIQRTQQEDSAVYLCASSPLIEQYFGPGTRLTVT.

The gene calls are TRBV2 and TRBJ1-1; the D gene is possibly TRBD1 (5 bases). Germline V gene data show CDR1 as SNHLY and CDR2 as FYNNEI. The CDR3 extends over 13 amino acids. Trimming removed 5 bases from V and 5 bases from J, with 12 bases in between. The CDR3, as DNA: TGTGCCAGCAGTCCGACAGAGGGAACTGAAGCTTTCTTT. It encodes CASSPTEGTEAFF.

The chain combines TRBV11-3 with TRBJ2-7; D is unclear. The germline V and J ends were trimmed by 3 bases and 0 bases, with 15 bases remaining between them. Germline CDR1 and CDR2: SGHNT and YENEEA. This CDR3 contains 16 residues. The DNA of the CDR3 is TGTGCCAGCAGCTTTAGGTATCAGTTTGGCTCCTACGAGCAGTACTTC. This encodes CASSFRYQFGSYEQYF.

The chain is built from TRBV7-3 and TRBJ2-5; D is uncertain. Per germline, CDR1 SGHTA and CDR2 FQGTGA. There are 15 residues in the CDR3. The V gene lost 1 base and the J gene lost 5 bases, with 14 bases spanning the gap. The CDR3 region has the DNA TGTGCCAGCAGCTTAAATGGCAACCAAGGGGAGACCCAGTACTTC. Amino acids: CASSLNGNQGETQYF.

This sequence joins TRBV6-1 and TRBJ2-7, with TRBD1 as a possible D gene (6 bases). Trimming took 6 bases from V and 6 from J, leaving 18 bases between them. CDR3 length equals 14 residues. Germline values: CDR1 MNHNS, CDR2 SASEGT. CDR3 bases: TGTGCCAGCAGGACCCCCAGGGGTTTGGGCGAGCAGTACTTC. This encodes CASRTPRGLGEQYF.

The chain combines TRBV5-1 with TRBJ2-1, with TRBD2 as a possible D gene (5 bases). Germline lookup yields CDR1 SGHRS and CDR2 YFSETQ. The CDR3 is 14 residues long. V was trimmed by 4 bases and J by 7 bases, leaving 15 bases between them. As DNA, the CDR3 is TGCGCCAGCAGCATCGGAGGAGGCGTTAATGAGCAGTTCTTC. Amino acids: CASSIGGGVNEQFF. The whole variable domain, remainder taken from reference TRBV5-1 and TRBJ2-1, is KAGVTQTPRYLIKTRGQQVTLSCSPISGHRSVSWYQQTPGQGLQFLFEYFSETQRNKGNFPGRFSGRQFSNSRSEMNVSTLELGDSALYLCASSIGGGVNEQFFGPGTRLTVL.

J is TRBJ2-7 and V is TRBV5-1; D is undetermined. Trimming stripped 0 bases from V and 2 bases from J, with 9 bases between. Per germline, CDR1 SGHRS and CDR2 YFSETQ. CDR3 length equals 14 residues. The CDR3: CASSLAKGTYEQYF. The CDR3 nucleotides read TGCGCCAGCAGCTTGGCCAAGGGTACCTACGAGCAGTACTTC. Combining the CDR3 with reference TRBV5-1 and TRBJ2-7 gives the whole variable domain KAGVTQTPRYLIKTRGQQVTLSCSPISGHRSVSWYQQTPGQGLQFLFEYFSETQRNKGNFPGRFSGRQFSNSRSEMNVSTLELGDSALYLCASSLAKGTYEQYFGPGTRLTVT.

The chain combines TRBV19 with TRBJ2-1, with TRBD1 matching over 7 bases. Germline V gene data show CDR1 as LNHDA and CDR2 as SQIVND (reference sequence). The CDR3 loop spans 13 amino acids. Unmatched junction bases numbered 8, after V lost 5 bases and J lost 10 bases. The CDR3, as DNA: TGTGCCAGTAGTCTGGACAGGCCCGGGGAGCAGTTCTTC. It yields the protein CASSLDRPGEQFF.

The V gene is TRBV9, the J gene TRBJ2-1; D may be TRBD1 or TRBD2 (6 bases each). V was pared by 5 bases and J by 2 bases, with 17 bases between. The germline CDR1 and CDR2 sequences are SGDLS and YYNGEE. The CDR3 sequence is 16 residues long. CDR3 sequence: CASSAAGRQAYNEQFF. The CDR3 DNA reads as TGTGCCAGCAGTGCTGCCGGGAGACAGGCCTACAATGAGCAGTTCTTC.